This note documents a single T cell receptor (beta chain) sequence. This sample stems from a study of CD8 T cells in Susac syndrome. Sequencing of TCR beta covered CD8+ and CD4+ T cells obtained from blood. The multiple sclerosis controls were treatment-naive patients with relapsing-remitting disease that was stable or active. Negative isolation yielded CD4+ and CD8+ T cells, and FACS enriched TEMRA cells. cDNA came from approximately 0.5 to 1 ug RNA primed by random hexamers. The CDR3 of TCR beta was amplified by immunoSEQ multiplex PCR across 54 Vbeta and 13 Jbeta. Each CDR3 protein is one row after TCRdb ran MiXCR on the immunoSEQ multiplex PCR reads. The sample includes 200,000 to 250,000 distinct CDR3 sequences, 80% to 95% of them seen just once. Germline CDR1 reads SGHTA; CDR2 reads FQGTGA. The CDR3 runs 15 residues. The V gene lost 5 bases and the J gene lost 0 bases, with 14 bases spanning the gap.

The receptor was derived from a human donor with multiple sclerosis. Sequencing was done on a sample of CD8+ T cells from PBMCs. The V gene is TRBV7-3, the J gene TRBJ2-7, with a weak D call TRBD2 (5 bases). CDR3 nucleotide sequence: TGTGCCAGCAGCGAGGGCCCCTACAGCTCCTACGAGCAGTACTTC. It encodes CASSEGPYSSYEQYF.